Following are 19 T cell receptor beta chains from one sample sequenced in a study of CD8 T cells in Susac syndrome. RNA amounts of about 0.45 to 1 ug underwent reverse transcription with random hexamers. TCRdb re-analysed the immunoSEQ multiplex PCR reads in MiXCR, keeping a single row per CDR3 protein. The sample carries about 290,000 distinct CDR3 sequences, approximately 85% recorded once. The sequencing input was CD8+ T cells from PBMCs. These receptors all come from a human donor with multiple sclerosis.

The chain couples TRBV27 to TRBJ2-7; 11 bases agree with TRBD2. Losses at the gene ends were 0 bases for V and 4 bases for J; bases not matched to a gene: 5. Germline V CDR1 and CDR2: MNHEY, SMNVEV (reference sequence). The CDR3 sequence is 16 residues long. The CDR3 DNA reads as TGTGCCAGCAGTTTATCTGCGGGACTAGCGGAGTACGAGCAGTACTTC. As protein: CASSLSAGLAEYEQYF.

As concerns this clonotype: Because the CDR3's place on the DNA is in doubt, the DNA is left out and the CDR3 is given as listed by TCRdb. The chain employs TRBV30 and TRBJ2-2. Germline V lookup: CDR1 GTSNPN, CDR2 SVGIG (reference sequence). The CDR3 is 12 residues long, ends included. CDR3 loop: CAWGQGSGELSF.

The gene calls are TRBV20-1 and TRBJ2-7; maybe TRBD1 (5 bases). V lost 1 base and J 2 bases, leaving 18 bases between the germline ends. From germline, CDR1 is DFQATT and CDR2 SNEGSKA (reference sequence). This CDR3 region has 16 residues. The CDR3 DNA reads as TGCAGTGCTAGAGCCCAGAAAGGGGCGACACCCTACGAGCAGTACTTC. Its translation: CSARAQKGATPYEQYF.

The rearrangement joins TRBV7-9 to TRBJ2-5; D gene uncertain. Trimming cost V 5 bases and J 1 base, with 14 bases left between them. The CDR3 length is 15 residues. Per germline, CDR1 SEHNR and CDR2 FQNEAQ (reference sequence). Here the CDR3 DNA reads TGTGCCAGCAGCGGGCTGGACGGCCTCCAAGAGACCCAGTACTTC. Protein: CASSGLDGLQETQYF. Complete variable domain (other parts from reference TRBV7-9 and TRBJ2-5): DTGVSQNPRHKITKRGQNVTFRCDPISEHNRLYWYRQTLGQGPEFLTYFQNEAQLEKSRLLSDRFSAERPKGSFSTLEIQRTEQGDSAMYLCASSGLDGLQETQYFGPGTRLLVL.

Points on this clonotype: A junction boundary mismatches the germline segment, possibly from a read error. The chain combines TRBV29-1 with TRBJ1-3; possible D gene TRBD1, 5 bases. CDR1 is SQVTM and CDR2 is ANQGSEA in the germline V gene. There are 14 residues in the CDR3. Here the CDR3 reads CSVGLEGAGNTIYF. The CDR3 nucleotides read TGCAGTGTTGGCCTAGAAGGGGCTGGAAACACCATATATTTT.

This chain links TRBV5-1 with TRBJ2-7; 9 bases line up with TRBD1. V lost 4 bases to trimming and J lost 0 bases; unmatched junction nucleotides: 5. The CDR3 loop spans 15 amino acids. The germline V gene has CDR1 SGHRS and CDR2 YFSETQ. Here the CDR3 reads CASSQGQGPSYEQYF. The CDR3 nucleotides read TGCGCCAGCAGCCAAGGACAGGGGCCCTCCTACGAGCAGTACTTC.

The chain combines TRBV5-1 with TRBJ1-1; the D is unclear. Trimming removed 5 bases from V and 2 bases from J, with 19 bases in between. CDR3 length equals 16 residues. CDR1 SGHRS and CDR2 YFSETQ come from the germline V gene. CDR3 sequence (DNA): TGCGCCAGCAGTCCTGGGTTAGTTGCGTATAACACTGAAGCTTTCTTT. It specifies CASSPGLVAYNTEAFF.

The chain links TRBV6-5 to TRBJ1-2; D not resolved. Trimming stripped 3 bases from V and 7 bases from J, with 12 bases between. Germline assignment: CDR1 MNHEY and CDR2 SVGAGI. This CDR3 spans 13 amino acids. The CDR3 spells CASSYIPLGGYTF. CDR3 nucleotides: TGTGCCAGCAGTTATATCCCGCTGGGTGGCTACACCTTC.

The chain carries TRBV28 and TRBJ2-1; D may correspond to TRBD1 or TRBD2 (5 bases each). Trimming left V 0 bases short and J 8 bases short, with 8 bases between. Germline V lookup: CDR1 MDHEN, CDR2 SYDVKM. CDR3 length equals 13 residues. The CDR3: CASSLWGVDEQFF. CDR3 nucleotides: TGTGCCAGCAGTTTATGGGGGGTGGATGAGCAGTTCTTC.

V and J are TRBV18 and TRBJ1-1; a weak D match, TRBD1 (6 bases). V shed 3 bases and J shed 8 bases, with 19 bases lying between them. The CDR3 is 15 residues long. The germline V gene has CDR1 KGHSH and CDR2 LQKENI. CDR3 sequence (DNA): TGTGCCAGCTCACCCGTCGGGGGGCCCCAAGAAGAAGCTTTCTTT. This codes for CASSPVGGPQEEAFF.

V is TRBV29-1 and J is TRBJ1-2; D might be TRBD1 (6 bases). V lost 3 bases and J 1 base, leaving 9 bases between the germline ends. The germline V gene encodes CDR1 SQVTM and CDR2 ANQGSEA. CDR3 length equals 13 residues. CDR3 coding DNA: TGCAGCGTTGAGAGACAGGTTAACTATGGCTACACCTTC. This translates into CSVERQVNYGYTF.

The CDR3 DNA follows: TGCGCCAGCAGCCACCCGGCTCAGGGGAACGAGCAGTACTTC. Translating it yields CASSHPAQGNEQYF. This chain links TRBV4-3 with TRBJ2-7, with a tentative D call TRBD1 (6 bases). The germline CDR1 and CDR2 sequences are LGHNA and YSLEER. Trimming took off 3 bases at V and 5 bases at J, with 14 bases between the two ends. The CDR3 consists of 14 residues.

CDR3 residues: CASSFHPGLALPLQETQYF. The CDR3 region has the DNA TGTGCCAGCAGCTTCCACCCGGGACTAGCTTTGCCCCTCCAAGAGACCCAGTACTTC. This chain joins TRBV9 and TRBJ2-5; 9 nucleotides match TRBD2. Germline V CDR1 and CDR2: SGDLS, YYNGEE. The CDR3 extends over 19 amino acids. Trimming cost V 4 bases and J 1 base; bases outside gene matches: 17.

V usage is TRBV10-3 and J usage is TRBJ2-5, with TRBD2 as a possible D gene (6 bases). The CDR3 is 15 residues long. The V gene lost 8 bases and the J gene lost 1 base, with 17 bases spanning the gap. CDR1 is ENHRY and CDR2 is SYGVKD in the germline V gene. CDR3 nucleotide sequence: TGTGCCATCGGAGAGGTAGCGGAAGCCCAAGAGACCCAGTACTTC. Its translation: CAIGEVAEAQETQYF.

This chain joins TRBV9 and TRBJ2-3, with TRBD2 identical over 10 bases. Germline CDR1 and CDR2: SGDLS and YYNGEE. With 6 bases clipped from V and 4 bases from J, the junction kept 8 bases outside the gene matches. The CDR3 contains 15 residues. The chain's CDR3 is CASNGLAGEADTQYF. The DNA of the CDR3 is TGTGCCAGCAACGGGCTAGCGGGAGAAGCAGATACGCAGTATTTT.

This chain connects TRBV5-8 to TRBJ1-4, with D perhaps TRBD1 (5 bases). The germline CDR1 and CDR2 sequences are SGHTS and YDEGEE. The CDR3 totals 17 residues. Trimming shortened V by 1 base and J by 6 bases, and 19 bases separated the two germline ends. The CDR3 loop reads CASSLFVRGGRDEKLFF. CDR3 sequence (DNA): TGTGCCAGCAGCTTGTTTGTCCGGGGCGGAAGGGATGAAAAACTGTTTTTT.

CDR3 in DNA: TGTGCCAGCAGCTTGGGCGAAGGCGTCCCGCCCCAGCATTTT. Protein product: CASSLGEGVPPQHF. This chain uses TRBV7-9 with TRBJ1-5; D unresolved. This CDR3 region has 14 residues. CDR1 and CDR2 from the germline V gene are SEHNR and FQNEAQ (reference sequence). Trimming removed 3 bases at V and 9 bases at J, with 15 bases between.

The chain links TRBV10-3 to TRBJ2-1; perhaps TRBD2 as D (5 bases). Germline V gene lookup returns CDR1 ENHRY and CDR2 SYGVKD. The V end lost 2 bases, the J end lost 2 bases, and 13 bases lay between the germline ends. This CDR3 contains 16 residues. This CDR3 is CAISESHVRAYNEQFF. The CDR3 nucleotides read TGTGCCATCAGTGAGAGTCACGTGCGGGCCTACAATGAGCAGTTCTTC.

This chain links TRBV2 with TRBJ2-3, with TRBD2 matching 11 bases. The V segment lost 8 bases and the J segment 3 bases; nucleotides outside the gene matches: 7. Germline assignment: CDR1 SNHLY and CDR2 FYNNEI. The CDR3 length is 15 residues. The DNA of the CDR3 is TGTGCCAGCGTACCGGGACTAGCGGCGACAGATACGCAGTATTTT. Residues: CASVPGLAATDTQYF.